What follows describes a single T cell receptor (beta chain). As yet, its antigen is unknown. The sample comes from a study of cytomegalovirus exposure and HLA in healthy donors. Study results and caveats: Data from an earlier analysis indicated that most TCR beta V segments were productive either about 90% or about 30% of the time.

Looked up from germline, CDR1 is SGHAT and CDR2 is FQNNGV. CDR3 length: 18 amino acids. V was shortened by 2 bases and J by 2 bases, with 20 bases between the two germline ends. Vbeta (60) and Jbeta (13) primers were used in the PCR. The method was immunoSEQ multiplex PCR; TCRdb's version includes in-frame clones alone and lacks a portion of them. The sample table includes over 100,000 clones. The source material was PBMCs. The clonotype originates from a man aged 25 to 40 in good health and CMV-seronegative. This chain connects TRBV11-2 to TRBJ2-3, with D perhaps matching TRBD2 (7 bases). This chain's CDR3 is CASSLSGRGAPYTDTQYF. The CDR3 DNA reads as TGTGCCAGCAGCTTAAGTGGCCGGGGGGCCCCATACACAGATACGCAGTATTTT.